The sequence of this T cell receptor beta chain was determined in a study of CD8+CD57+ T cells in acquired aplastic anemia. V gave up 2 bases and J gave up 2 bases; unmatched junction bases: 4. CDR1 is SGDLS and CDR2 is YYNGEE in the germline V gene. The CDR3 length is 14 residues. Profiling of TCR beta VDJ combinations and CDR3 sequences used genomic DNA as template. TCRdb re-called the reads with MiXCR, one entry per CDR3 protein. The sample consists of fewer than 250,000 distinct CDR3 sequences, approximately 50% of them appearing once. Sequenced patients had shown CD8+CD57+ cell expansion by flow cytometry. This clonotype has more than one count but fewer than ten.

Sequencing input: sorted CD4+, CD8+, or CD8+CD57+ T cells (not recorded which) from PBMCs. The source is a human donor with aplastic anemia. The chain joins TRBV9 to TRBJ2-7; 7 bases align to TRBD1. CDR3 in DNA: TGTGCCAGCAGCGTTGGGGACAGTCCCTACGAGCAGTACTTC. It yields the protein CASSVGDSPYEQYF.